Following are 26 T cell receptor beta chains from one sample sequenced in a study of shared clonotypes between healthy human individuals. Produced via immunoSEQ multiplex PCR; TCRdb's table is partial and in-frame only. The data show some 1.5 million clones, with under 99% seen just once and roughly 0.45% held by the top ten. Sequencing was performed on naive CD4+ T cells sorted from blood. Described subset: CD45RA+ positively selected. These receptors were obtained from a man younger than 45 in good health.

The rearrangement joins TRBV5-4 to TRBJ2-5; 9 bases align to TRBD2. Germline CDR1 SGHNT, CDR2 YYREEE (reference sequence). Unmatched junction bases numbered 9, after V lost 4 bases and J lost 5 bases. The CDR3 spans 15 residues. In nucleotides, the CDR3 is TGTGCCAGCAGCGAATATAGCGGGAGTGGCGAGACCCAGTACTTC. Translated, it gives CASSEYSGSGETQYF.

The V and J genes are TRBV6-6 and TRBJ2-1; D perhaps matches TRBD1 (6 bases). V was trimmed by 5 bases and J by 6 bases, leaving 11 bases between them. CDR3 size: 13 residues. Germline-derived CDR1 and CDR2 are MNHNY and SVGAGI (reference sequence). CDR3 loop: CASSGGHFNEQFF. CDR3 nucleotides: TGTGCCAGCAGTGGGGGACATTTCAATGAGCAGTTCTTC.

The chain joins TRBV7-2 to TRBJ1-5; D is unresolved. V was trimmed by 5 bases and J by 3 bases, leaving 11 bases between them. CDR1 and CDR2 from the germline V gene are SGHTA and FQGNSA. This CDR3 spans 14 amino acids. DNA for the CDR3: TGTGCCAGCAGCACCAGAGCTCCCAATCAGCCCCAGCATTTT. Residues: CASSTRAPNQPQHF.

This clone was seen once. The chain employs TRBV15 and TRBJ1-4; D possibly corresponds to TRBD1 (5 bases). Germline V gene data show CDR1 as LNHNV and CDR2 as YYDKDF (reference sequence). V was pared by 4 bases and J by 5 bases, with 17 bases between. The CDR3 runs to 16 residues. CDR3 sequence: CATSKSQGGLNEKLFF. The CDR3 DNA is TGTGCCACCAGCAAATCCCAGGGAGGGCTAAATGAAAAACTGTTTTTT.

The rearrangement uses TRBV2 and TRBJ1-1, with D uncertain. CDR1 and CDR2 from the germline V gene are SNHLY and FYNNEI. V lost 4 bases to trimming and J lost 0 bases, with 9 bases between them. CDR3 length equals 14 residues. The CDR3 is CASSARLLNTEAFF. The CDR3 DNA sequence: TGTGCCAGCAGTGCCCGTCTGTTGAACACTGAAGCTTTCTTT.

The chain links TRBV2 to TRBJ2-3, with D uncertain. The V and J ends lost 4 bases and 5 bases respectively, with 10 bases between them. The germline V gene has CDR1 SNHLY and CDR2 FYNNEI. CDR3 length: 13 residues. The CDR3 sequence: CASSGPRRDTQYF. CDR3 DNA sequence: TGTGCCAGCAGTGGGCCCCGTCGAGATACGCAGTATTTT.

Remarks on this clone: Other DNA sequences in this sample translate to the same CDR3. The chain is built from TRBV5-1 and TRBJ2-7, with TRBD1 matching over 7 bases. The ends lost 0 bases at V and 2 bases at J; junction bases unmatched: 2. This CDR3 has 14 amino acids. Germline V gives CDR1 SGHRS, CDR2 YFSETQ. This CDR3 is CASSLGQGAYEQYF. The DNA of the CDR3 is TGCGCCAGCAGCTTGGGGCAGGGGGCCTACGAGCAGTACTTC. The full variable domain, rest sourced from reference TRBV5-1 and TRBJ2-7, is KAGVTQTPRYLIKTRGQQVTLSCSPISGHRSVSWYQQTPGQGLQFLFEYFSETQRNKGNFPGRFSGRQFSNSRSEMNVSTLELGDSALYLCASSLGQGAYEQYFGPGTRLTVT.

This sequence joins TRBV5-1 and TRBJ2-1, with 7 bases lining up with TRBD2. Trimming at V came to 0 bases and at J to 0 bases, leaving 6 bases not matched to a gene. The germline V gene encodes CDR1 SGHRS and CDR2 YFSETQ. The CDR3 is 17 amino acids. This CDR3 reads CASSLDGGSVSYNEQFF. As DNA, the CDR3 is TGCGCCAGCAGCTTGGACGGCGGGAGCGTCTCCTACAATGAGCAGTTCTTC. The full variable domain, rest sourced from reference TRBV5-1 and TRBJ2-1, is KAGVTQTPRYLIKTRGQQVTLSCSPISGHRSVSWYQQTPGQGLQFLFEYFSETQRNKGNFPGRFSGRQFSNSRSEMNVSTLELGDSALYLCASSLDGGSVSYNEQFFGPGTRLTVL.

The J gene is TRBJ2-2, the V gene TRBV11-3; 8 bases map to TRBD2. This CDR3 has 16 residues. Germline-derived CDR1 and CDR2 are SGHNT and YENEEA. V trimming: 0 bases; J trimming: 5 bases; junction bases outside the gene matches: 5. The CDR3 is CASSLDSGVATGELFF. CDR3 DNA sequence: TGTGCCAGCAGCTTAGATAGCGGGGTCGCGACCGGGGAGCTGTTTTTT. The variable domain in full, completed from reference TRBV11-3 and TRBJ2-2, reads EAGVVQSPRYKIIEKKQPVAFWCNPISGHNTLYWYLQNLGQGPELLIRYENEEAVDDSQLPKDRFSAERLKGVDSTLKIQPAELGDSAVYLCASSLDSGVATGELFFGEGSRLTVL.

V gene TRBV4-2 combines with J gene TRBJ1-5; 9 bases align to TRBD1. The V gene's germline CDR1 is LGHNA and CDR2 YNFKEQ. The CDR3 is made up of 15 amino acids. V lost 4 bases, J lost 1 base, and 2 bases stayed unmatched. The CDR3 DNA is TGTGCCAGCAGCCTGGACAGGGGAAGCAATCAGCCCCAGCATTTT. This codes for CASSLDRGSNQPQHF.

The chain links TRBV7-9 to TRBJ2-7, with TRBD1 identical over 7 bases. The CDR3 has 15 residues. V gave up 5 bases and J gave up 1 base; unmatched junction bases: 8. Germline V gene lookup returns CDR1 SEHNR and CDR2 FQNEAQ (reference sequence). The chain's CDR3 is CASSLGTAGSYEQYF. The CDR3 DNA sequence: TGTGCCAGCAGCCTGGGGACAGCAGGATCCTACGAGCAGTACTTC. Looking up the rest from reference TRBV7-9 and TRBJ2-7 gives the full variable domain: DTGVSQNPRHKITKRGQNVTFRCDPISEHNRLYWYRQTLGQGPEFLTYFQNEAQLEKSRLLSDRFSAERPKGSFSTLEIQRTEQGDSAMYLCASSLGTAGSYEQYFGPGTRLTVT.

The chain carries TRBV5-5 and TRBJ2-5; D gene unclear. Germline-derived CDR1 and CDR2 are SGHKS and YYEKEE (reference sequence). The CDR3 extends over 12 amino acids. Trimming removed 4 bases at V and 4 bases at J, with 8 bases between. The CDR3 region is CASSRKLETQYF. The CDR3 DNA is TGTGCCAGCAGCCGAAAACTAGAGACCCAGTACTTC.

This clone was counted once. This chain joins TRBV30 and TRBJ2-4; maybe TRBD2 (5 bases). Trimming stripped 0 bases from V and 0 bases from J, with 12 bases between. Per germline, CDR1 GTSNPN and CDR2 SVGIG (reference sequence). The CDR3 sequence is 16 residues long. The CDR3 protein is CAWSVRGLLAKNIQYF. CDR3 sequence (DNA): TGTGCCTGGAGTGTACGAGGGTTACTAGCCAAAAACATTCAGTACTTC. The complete variable domain, with remaining parts taken from reference TRBV30 and TRBJ2-4, reads SQTIHQWPATLVQPVGSPLSLECTVEGTSNPNLYWYRQAAGRGLQLLFYSVGIGQISSEVPQNLSASRPQDRQFILSSKKLLLSDSGFYLCAWSVRGLLAKNIQYFGAGTRLSVL.

The genes are TRBV29-1 and TRBJ2-5; D may be TRBD1 or TRBD2 (5 bases each). V lost 1 base to trimming and J lost 7 bases, with 10 bases between them. This CDR3 spans 12 amino acids. CDR1 SQVTM and CDR2 ANQGSEA come from the germline V gene. CDR3 amino acids: CSVEAGLGTQYF. CDR3 DNA: TGCAGCGTTGAAGCGGGGCTCGGGACCCAGTACTTC. Together with reference TRBV29-1 and TRBJ2-5, the CDR3 gives the full variable domain: SAVISQKPSRDICQRGTSLTIQCQVDSQVTMMFWYRQQPGQSLTLIATANQGSEATYESGFVIDKFPISRPNLTFSTLTVSNMSPEDSSIYLCSVEAGLGTQYFGPGTRLLVL.

The chain combines TRBV5-5 with TRBJ2-3; TRBD2 agrees at 12 bases. Germline values: CDR1 SGHKS, CDR2 YYEKEE (reference sequence). With V trimmed by 1 base and J by 3 bases, 6 bases remained unmatched. CDR3 length: 17 amino acids. CDR3 residues: CASSLRLAGGLTDTQYF. The DNA for the CDR3 is TGTGCCAGCAGCTTGCGTCTAGCGGGAGGGTTGACAGATACGCAGTATTTT.

V is TRBV19 and J is TRBJ2-7; 10 nucleotides agree with TRBD1. This CDR3 contains 15 residues. V was clipped by 7 bases and J by 0 bases; unmatched bases: 6. In germline, CDR1 is LNHDA, CDR2 SQIVND (reference sequence). The CDR3 nucleotides are TGTGCCAGTACCCCGGACAGGGGGAGCTCCTACGAGCAGTACTTC. Encoded protein: CASTPDRGSSYEQYF.

This chain joins TRBV27 and TRBJ2-1; the match to TRBD2 covers 8 bases. The CDR3 totals 13 residues. J gave up 10 bases and V 6 bases, and 8 bases lay outside the gene matches. Germline V gene sequence: CDR1 MNHEY, CDR2 SMNVEV (reference sequence). CDR3 coding DNA: TGTGCCAGCAGCCCTCAGGGGACTAGGGAGCAGTTCTTC. Protein sequence: CASSPQGTREQFF.

This chain connects TRBV18 to TRBJ2-2; D gene ambiguous. The CDR3 loop spans 15 amino acids. The V and J ends lost 0 bases and 6 bases respectively, with 11 bases between them. The germline V gene encodes CDR1 KGHSH and CDR2 LQKENI. CDR3 sequence reads: CASSPPYSTSGELFF. CDR3 DNA sequence: TGTGCCAGCTCACCACCGTACAGCACCTCCGGGGAGCTGTTTTTT.

The gene calls are TRBV2 and TRBJ2-3, with D maybe TRBD2 (6 bases). Germline lookup yields CDR1 SNHLY and CDR2 FYNNEI. The CDR3 covers 12 residues. Trimming removed 4 bases at V and 9 bases at J, with 11 bases between. CDR3 loop: CASSGAAGTQYF. In nucleotides, the CDR3 is TGTGCCAGCAGTGGGGCCGCGGGGACGCAGTATTTT. The whole variable domain, remainder taken from reference TRBV2 and TRBJ2-3, is EPEVTQTPSHQVTQMGQEVILRCVPISNHLYFYWYRQILGQKVEFLVSFYNNEISEKSEIFDDQFSVERPDGSNFTLKIRSTKLEDSAMYFCASSGAAGTQYFGPGTRLTVL.

This clone was detected only once. The J gene is TRBJ2-7, the V gene TRBV7-9, with D uncertain. The CDR3 totals 15 residues. The germline V gene has CDR1 SEHNR and CDR2 FQNEAQ (reference sequence). The V and J ends lost 3 bases and 6 bases respectively, with 18 bases between them. The CDR3 loop is CASSLMTVAASEQYF. The CDR3 DNA reads TGTGCCAGCAGCTTGATGACGGTAGCAGCTAGCGAGCAGTACTTC.

The CDR3: CASSFNRGRAGELFF. The CDR3 coding sequence is TGCGCCAGCAGCTTTAATAGGGGTAGGGCCGGGGAGCTGTTTTTT. The chain links TRBV5-1 to TRBJ2-2; TRBD1 might be the D (5 bases). V was trimmed by 2 bases and J by 6 bases, leaving 14 bases between them. Germline V gives CDR1 SGHRS, CDR2 YFSETQ. The CDR3 totals 15 residues.

Note on this clone: Compared with germline, one end of the junction differs, possibly owing to a read error. CDR3 DNA: TGTGCTAGCAGCTTAGGGCCCGGCGGGGAGCTGTTTTTT. This codes for CASSLGPGGELFF. The chain uses TRBV7-7 and TRBJ2-2; no reliable D call. The V gene's germline CDR1 is SSHAT and CDR2 FNYEAQ (reference sequence). The CDR3 spans 13 residues.

Here the CDR3 reads CAWNPDGSSEAFF. CDR3 DNA: TGTGCCTGGAACCCGGACGGTTCCTCTGAAGCTTTCTTT. The rearrangement joins TRBV30 to TRBJ1-1, with no clear D. Trimming left V 4 bases short and J 6 bases short, with 15 bases between. CDR1 and CDR2 from the germline V gene are GTSNPN and SVGIG (reference sequence). This CDR3 region has 13 residues.

This sequence joins TRBV7-8 and TRBJ2-5, with TRBD2 matching 10 bases. Germline loops: CDR1 SGHVS, CDR2 FQNEAQ. This CDR3 is 17 amino acids long. Trimming removed 0 bases from V and 0 bases from J; junction bases left unmatched: 4. The DNA for the CDR3 is TGTGCCAGCAGCTTAGCAAGCGGGAGGGGACACCAAGAGACCCAGTACTTC. Translating gives CASSLASGRGHQETQYF.

V gene TRBV21-1 combines with J gene TRBJ1-5; the table's D gene call, TRBD1, was not cross checked with the DNA. TRBV21-1 is a documented pseudogene. The CDR3 sequence is 17 residues long. The CDR3 is CAKDWGQGCYSNQPQHF. The CDR3 DNA is TGTGCCAAAGATTGGGGACAGGGGTGTTATAGCAATCAGCCCCAGCATTTT.

Comment on this clone: Distinct nucleotide sequences in the sample also encode this CDR3. The chain links TRBV27 to TRBJ1-2; D perhaps matches TRBD1 (5 bases). V lost 2 bases, J lost 5 bases, and 9 bases lay in between. Germline V gene data show CDR1 as MNHEY and CDR2 as SMNVEV (reference sequence). This CDR3 contains 13 residues. CDR3 sequence: CASSLGGGYGYTF. In nucleotides, the CDR3 is TGTGCCAGCAGTTTAGGGGGTGGGTATGGCTACACCTTC.